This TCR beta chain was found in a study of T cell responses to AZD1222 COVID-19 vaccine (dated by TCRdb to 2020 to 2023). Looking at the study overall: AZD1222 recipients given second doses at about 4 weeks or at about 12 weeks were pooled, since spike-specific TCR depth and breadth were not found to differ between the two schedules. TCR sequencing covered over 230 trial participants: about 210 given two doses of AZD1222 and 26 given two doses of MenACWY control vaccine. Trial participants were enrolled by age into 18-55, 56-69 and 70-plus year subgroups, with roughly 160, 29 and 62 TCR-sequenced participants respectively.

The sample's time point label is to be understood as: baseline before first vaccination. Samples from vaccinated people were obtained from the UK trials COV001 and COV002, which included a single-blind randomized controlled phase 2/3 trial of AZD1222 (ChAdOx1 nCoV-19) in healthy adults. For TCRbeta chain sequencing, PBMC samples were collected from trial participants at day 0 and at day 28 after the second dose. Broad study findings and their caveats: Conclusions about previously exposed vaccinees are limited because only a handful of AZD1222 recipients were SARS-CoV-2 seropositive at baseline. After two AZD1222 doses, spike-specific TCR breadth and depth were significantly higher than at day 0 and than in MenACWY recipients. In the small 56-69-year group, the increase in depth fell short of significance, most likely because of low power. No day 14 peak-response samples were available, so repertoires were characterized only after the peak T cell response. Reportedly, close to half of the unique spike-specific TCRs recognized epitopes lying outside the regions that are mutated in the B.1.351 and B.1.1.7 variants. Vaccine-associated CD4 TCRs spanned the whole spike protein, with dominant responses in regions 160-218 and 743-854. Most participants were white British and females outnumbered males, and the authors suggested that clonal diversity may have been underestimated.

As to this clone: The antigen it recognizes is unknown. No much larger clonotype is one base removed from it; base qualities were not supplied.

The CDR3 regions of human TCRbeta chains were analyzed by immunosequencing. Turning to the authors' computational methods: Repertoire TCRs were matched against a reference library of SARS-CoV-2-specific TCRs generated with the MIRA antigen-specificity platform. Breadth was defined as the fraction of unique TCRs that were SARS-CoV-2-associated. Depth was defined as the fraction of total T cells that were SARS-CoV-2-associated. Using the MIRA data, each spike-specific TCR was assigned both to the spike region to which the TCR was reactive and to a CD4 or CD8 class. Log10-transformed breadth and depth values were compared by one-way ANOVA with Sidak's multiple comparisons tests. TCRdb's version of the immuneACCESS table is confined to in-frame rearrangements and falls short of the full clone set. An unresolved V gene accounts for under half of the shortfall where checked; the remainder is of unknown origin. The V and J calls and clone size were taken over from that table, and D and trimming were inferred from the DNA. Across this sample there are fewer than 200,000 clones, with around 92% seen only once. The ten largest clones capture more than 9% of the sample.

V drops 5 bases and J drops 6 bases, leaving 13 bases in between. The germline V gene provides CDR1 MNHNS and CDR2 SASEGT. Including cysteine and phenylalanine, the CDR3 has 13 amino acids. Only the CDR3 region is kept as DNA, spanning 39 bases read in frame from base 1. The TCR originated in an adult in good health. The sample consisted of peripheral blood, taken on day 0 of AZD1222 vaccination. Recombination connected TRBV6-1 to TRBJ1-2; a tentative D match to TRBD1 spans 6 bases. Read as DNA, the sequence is TGTGCCAGCAGTTCAGGGGAAGTCAATGGCTACACCTTC. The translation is CASSSGEVNGYTF.